A single sample gave rise to the 22 T cell receptor beta chains below, sequenced in a study of T cells after yellow fever vaccination (dated by TCRdb to the late 2010s). The method behind the library was 5' RACE. The reads were generated on an Illumina HiSeq 2500. The public sequencing data were trimmed at Q25 with fastp and processed into clonotypes with MiXCR by TCRdb, which kept only in-frame beta chains. CDR3 protein duplicates are merged, each entry listing the most common genes and DNA. For this sample the table gives hundreds of thousands of distinct CDR3 sequences, of which around a tenth were detected only once. The biggest ten clones account for less than 20% of the sample. The sample's treatment or condition label, decoded: live attenuated yellow fever vaccine strain. Sequenced here: PBMCs, sampled on the day of the first yellow fever vaccination. All receptors derive from a man aged 18 to 30 who received the YFV17D yellow fever vaccine.

This chain links TRBV5-1 with TRBJ2-5, with D perhaps TRBD1 (5 bases). The CDR3 is 15 residues long. V was trimmed by 5 bases and J by 1 base, leaving 15 bases between them. The germline V gene has CDR1 SGHRS and CDR2 YFSETQ. In DNA, the CDR3 is TGCGCCAGCAGGCGACAGAGTGATCCCCAAGAGACCCAGTACTTC. It yields the protein CASRRQSDPQETQYF.

This clonotype appeared a few times. This chain's CDR3 is CASSELGTAAEQYV. The CDR3 DNA follows: TGTGCCAGCAGTGAACTAGGGACAGCCGCCGAGCAGTACGTC. V usage is TRBV6-1 and J usage is TRBJ2-7; 7 bases are shared with TRBD1. Germline CDR1 MNHNS, CDR2 SASEGT. The CDR3 covers 14 residues. After removal of 2 bases from V and 6 bases from J, the junction contained 7 bases not matched to a gene.

This clonotype occurred a few times. The chain uses TRBV11-2 and TRBJ2-3; 7 bases align to TRBD1. Losses at the gene ends were 0 bases for V and 2 bases for J; bases not matched to a gene: 5. CDR1 SGHAT and CDR2 FQNNGV come from the germline V gene. The CDR3 consists of 16 residues. The CDR3 bases are TGTGCCAGCAGCTTAGACCGACAGGGATTCACAGATACGCAGTATTTT. Its translation is CASSLDRQGFTDTQYF.

The V call is TRBV7-9, the J call TRBJ1-1; possibly TRBD1 for D (5 bases). The CDR3 has 13 amino acids. With 7 bases removed from V and 0 bases from J, the gap between germline ends came to 9 bases. Germline CDR1 and CDR2: SEHNR and FQNEAQ (reference sequence). DNA for the CDR3: TGTGCCAGCACCCGACAGCTGAACACTGAAGCTTTCTTT. Protein: CASTRQLNTEAFF.

This clonotype was counted a few times. The V gene is TRBV5-6, the J gene TRBJ2-6; tentative D call: TRBD2 (5 bases). The CDR3 has 15 amino acids. Germline V gene sequence: CDR1 SGHDT, CDR2 YYEEEE. With 5 bases removed from V and 0 bases from J, the gap between germline ends came to 9 bases. CDR3 in amino acids: CASRPRGSGANVLTF. CDR3 DNA: TGTGCCAGCAGACCACGGGGCTCTGGGGCCAACGTCCTGACTTTC.

This chain connects TRBV7-6 to TRBJ2-7, with TRBD2 as a possible D gene (5 bases). There are 14 residues in the CDR3. V lost 1 base and J 5 bases, leaving 12 bases between the germline ends. Germline CDR1 and CDR2: SGHVS and FNYEAQ. CDR3 DNA sequence: TGTGCCAGCAGCTTAGAGGCCGGACTGGACGAGCAGTACTTC. Residues: CASSLEAGLDEQYF. Together with reference TRBV7-6 and TRBJ2-7, the CDR3 gives the full variable domain: GAGVSQSPRYKVTKRGQDVALRCDPISGHVSLYWYRQALGQGPEFLTYFNYEAQQDKSGLPNDRFSAERPEGSISTLTIQRTEQRDSAMYRCASSLEAGLDEQYFGPGTRLTVT.

This clonotype was found many times. The rearrangement joins TRBV6-5 to TRBJ2-7, with 7 bases matching TRBD2. The CDR3 covers 15 residues. Per the germline V gene, CDR1 is MNHEY and CDR2 is SVGAGI. The junction had 8 bases not matched to a gene; V was cut back by 0 bases and J by 6 bases. The CDR3 DNA reads as TGTGCCAGCAGTTACTCGATACCGGGGGGATTCGAGCAGTACTTC. Its translation: CASSYSIPGGFEQYF.

This clonotype was detected only a few times. The chain is built from TRBV3-1 and TRBJ2-4, with D uncertain. The V gene lost 2 bases and the J gene lost 0 bases, with 8 bases spanning the gap. Germline-derived CDR1 and CDR2 are LGHDT and YNNKEL (reference sequence). CDR3 size: 15 residues. Written as DNA, the CDR3 is TGTGCCAGCAGCCAACCAGGAATAGCCAAAAACATTCAGTACTTC. Translated, it gives CASSQPGIAKNIQYF.

This clonotype was seen a few times. The genes are TRBV7-9 and TRBJ2-2; TRBD1 might be the D (5 bases). The CDR3 covers 16 residues. Germline V gene data show CDR1 as SEHNR and CDR2 as FQNEAQ (reference sequence). Trimming removed 5 bases at V and 9 bases at J, with 22 bases between. In DNA form, the CDR3 reads TGTGCCAGCAGCGGCGGTACGGGCAGGGATTGGCGGGAGCTGTTTTTT. It yields the protein CASSGGTGRDWRELFF.

The chain is built from TRBV12-3 or TRBV12-4 and TRBJ2-7; TRBD2 is a possible D gene (5 bases). V dropped 2 bases and J dropped 11 bases, with 10 bases sitting between them. This CDR3 spans 11 amino acids. CDR3: CASSLFAGKYF. DNA of the CDR3: TGTGCCAGCAGTTTATTTGCCGGGAAGTACTTC.

This clonotype was observed a handful of times. V is TRBV20-1 and J is TRBJ1-1, with D possibly being TRBD1 (5 bases). The germline V gene encodes CDR1 DFQATT and CDR2 SNEGSKA (reference sequence). The CDR3 sequence is 13 residues long. Trimming cost V 5 bases and J 3 bases, with 13 bases left between them. The CDR3 DNA follows: TGCAGTGCTCCAGGTCGGGGGGACACTGAAGCTTTCTTT. Translating gives CSAPGRGDTEAFF.

The CDR3, as DNA: TGTGCCAGCAGCCTCGGGGGGGCCTGGAATGAGCAGTTCTTC. It is translated as CASSLGGAWNEQFF. The chain joins TRBV7-6 to TRBJ2-1, with 8 bases lining up with TRBD2. The CDR3 consists of 14 residues. Germline V gives CDR1 SGHVS, CDR2 FNYEAQ. V lost 5 bases and J lost 7; bases outside the gene matches: 7.

This clonotype was seen a few times. The chain combines TRBV7-9 with TRBJ2-5; TRBD2 matches 7 bases. The J segment lost 3 bases and the V segment lost 8 bases, leaving 15 bases of the junction unmatched. This CDR3 is built from 16 residues. From germline, CDR1 is SEHNR and CDR2 FQNEAQ (reference sequence). In DNA form, the CDR3 reads TGTGCCAGCGGCGCAGCGGCGAATGGGGGGGAAGAGACCCAGTACTTC. Residues: CASGAAANGGEETQYF.

V gene TRBV7-3 combines with J gene TRBJ1-2; no clear D. The CDR3 runs 15 residues. CDR1 is SGHTA, CDR2 FQGTGA, per germline. V lost 5 bases and J lost 4, with 17 bases in between. Here the CDR3 DNA reads TGTGCCAGCAGCCTTAGCCCAGCCACTACCTATGGCTACACCTTC. Translated, it gives CASSLSPATTYGYTF.

This clonotype has just a few counts. The chain is built from TRBV6-1 and TRBJ2-3; no clear D. The CDR3 loop spans 15 amino acids. Trimming cost V 6 bases and J 6 bases, with 19 bases left between them. CDR1 MNHNS and CDR2 SASEGT come from the germline V gene. In nucleotides, the CDR3 is TGTGCCAGCAGCGACACCTCCACCCGGTTGGATACGCAGTATTTT. Encoded protein: CASSDTSTRLDTQYF.

This chain joins TRBV24-1 and TRBJ2-3; no reliable D call. This CDR3 region has 12 residues. Trimming shortened V by 2 bases and J by 2 bases, and 1 base separated the two germline ends. The germline V gene encodes CDR1 KGHDR and CDR2 SFDVKD. The chain's CDR3 is CATSDSTDTQYF. The CDR3 nucleotides are TGTGCCACCAGTGATTCCACAGATACGCAGTATTTT.

This chain connects TRBV3-1 to TRBJ2-5; TRBD2 agrees at 9 bases. There are 18 residues in the CDR3. The germline V gene has CDR1 LGHDT and CDR2 YNNKEL (reference sequence). Trimming cost V 3 bases and J 1 base; bases outside gene matches: 12. DNA for the CDR3: TGTGCCAGCAGCCATATAAAGGCGGGGGGGCCTCGCCAAGAGACCCAGTACTTC. Translating it yields CASSHIKAGGPRQETQYF.

This clonotype was observed a handful of times. The chain links TRBV20-1 to TRBJ1-5; unclear D gene. Germline CDR1 reads DFQATT; CDR2 reads SNEGSKA (reference sequence). This CDR3 has 15 amino acids. The germline V and J ends were trimmed by 3 bases and 6 bases, with 18 bases remaining between them. As DNA, the CDR3 is TGCAGTGCTAGGGTTGAGCGGATAGCTCGTCAGCCCCAGCATTTT. It encodes CSARVERIARQPQHF.

This clonotype was counted between two and nine times. The genes are TRBV18 and TRBJ2-7; unclear D gene. The CDR3 contains 13 residues. From germline, CDR1 is KGHSH and CDR2 LQKENI. The V end was cut by 1 base, the J end by 2 bases, with 6 bases between. CDR3 protein: CASSPQGTYEQYF. The CDR3 bases are TGTGCCAGCTCACCACAAGGCACCTACGAGCAGTACTTC.

The V call is TRBV19, the J call TRBJ2-5; D gene uncertain. Germline V lookup: CDR1 LNHDA, CDR2 SQIVND (reference sequence). With 10 bases removed from V and 0 bases from J, the gap between germline ends came to 12 bases. The CDR3 covers 13 residues. CDR3 in DNA: TGTGCCACGGCTTACACCAACCAAGAGACCCAGTACTTC. Translation: CATAYTNQETQYF.

To note about this clonotype: One end of the junction does not line up with germline, which may come from a read error. This chain uses TRBV9 with TRBJ1-2, with TRBD1 matching over 7 bases. The CDR3 is 15 amino acids. The germline CDR1 and CDR2 sequences are SGDLS and YYNGEE. Here the CDR3 DNA reads TGTGCCAGCAGCGTAGCTACAAAGGGGGCCGCCCCTTACGCCTTC. Translation: CASSVATKGAAPYAF. Full variable domain (outside the CDR3, taken from reference TRBV9 and TRBJ1-2): DSGVTQTPKHLITATGQRVTLRCSPRSGDLSVYWYQQSLDQGLQFLIQYYNGEERAKGNILERFSAQQFPDLHSELNLSSLELGDSALYFCASSVATKGAAPYAFGSGTRLTVV.

This clonotype was recorded a few times. The chain is built from TRBV4-3 and TRBJ2-6; D not certain. CDR3 length: 15 residues. Looked up from germline, CDR1 is LGHNA and CDR2 is YSLEER. V shed 1 base and J shed 2 bases, with 6 bases lying between them. Here the CDR3 reads CASSQGETGANVLTF. CDR3 nucleotides: TGCGCCAGCAGCCAAGGGGAAACTGGGGCCAACGTCCTGACTTTC.